The TCR beta chain described here comes from a study of blood T cell repertoires in COVID-19. The protocol was immunoSEQ multiplex PCR, while the TCRdb copy is restricted to in-frame clones and leaves out a portion. The table includes some 160,000 clones, almost 80% detected once. This CDR3 spans 17 amino acids. Trimming shortened V by 2 bases and J by 2 bases, and 15 bases separated the two germline ends. Germline V gives CDR1 ENHRY, CDR2 SYGVKD. This sequence joins TRBV10-3 and TRBJ2-2; maybe TRBD1 (6 bases). The sequenced sample consisted of peripheral blood. The origin of this receptor is a man between 50 and 59 years old with active or convalescent COVID-19. The CDR3 sequence is CAISEGVRTANTGELFF. The CDR3 DNA is TGTGCCATCAGTGAGGGGGTTAGGACAGCAAACACCGGGGAGCTGTTTTTT.